Here is one T cell receptor (beta chain) with its context. Its target is not known. The immunoSEQ assay was v3.0, run at survey level. Repertoires were generated with immunoSEQ multiplex PCR, while TCRdb's copy carries only in-frame clones and drops some. The sample shows about 31,000 clones, 80% to 90% of them seen only once. V dropped 0 bases and J dropped 3; count of bases not matched to a gene: 7. CDR1 is SGHTA and CDR2 is FQGNSA in the germline V gene. This CDR3 contains 16 residues. The entry originates in a study of long-term antiretroviral therapy in people with HIV. Study findings and constraints: All blood samples came from the years 2004 to 2017, possibly under older ART regimens. Transplant-donor-level diversity was not reached after ART, though diversity increased.

The gene calls are TRBV7-2 and TRBJ2-7; TRBD1 matches at 8 bases. The TCR originated in a man between 18 and 29 years old with HIV. The sample consisted of unsorted PBMCs, taken 0.8 years before starting antiretroviral therapy. CDR3 sequence reads: CASSLATGQVRYEQYF. In DNA form, the CDR3 reads TGTGCCAGCAGCTTAGCGACGGGACAGGTTCGCTACGAGCAGTACTTC.